These 9 T cell receptor beta chains were all obtained from the same sample, sequenced in a study of T cells in Graves' hyperthyroidism and ophthalmopathy. Researchers amplified the TCR beta CDR3 regions from RNA transcripts. Primed by the HTBI set, a first-round RT-PCR was run on the TCR CDR3. TCRdb itself ran the multiplex PCR reads through MiXCR, one entry per CDR3 protein. Found here are around 610,000 distinct CDR3 sequences, roughly 14% of them singletons; the top ten hold approximately 4.2%. Sequencing was performed on blood. These receptors were taken from a woman in her thirties or forties with Graves' ophthalmopathy.

This clonotype was detected many times. This sequence joins TRBV6-5 and TRBJ2-7; D gene ambiguous. The CDR3 covers 14 residues. Germline CDR1 is MNHEY and CDR2 is SVGAGI. Trimming took 4 bases from V and 0 from J, leaving 10 bases between them. The CDR3, as DNA: TGTGCCAGCAGTTGGAGTCCTAGCTCCTACGAGCAGTACTTC. This gives the protein CASSWSPSSYEQYF.

In this sample, this clonotype turned up many times. The rearrangement links TRBV6-2 or TRBV6-3 to TRBJ2-7, with 7 positions matching TRBD1. Germline CDR1 and CDR2: MNHEY and SVGEGT. The CDR3 covers 13 residues. V shed 8 bases and J 6 bases; nucleotides not matched to a gene: 10. This CDR3 reads CASARQDRAEQYF. In DNA, the CDR3 is TGTGCCAGCGCCAGACAAGACAGGGCCGAGCAGTACTTC.

This clonotype was recorded many times. The chain is built from TRBV6-1 and TRBJ2-7; 12 bases match TRBD2. Germline CDR1 MNHNS, CDR2 SASEGT. V lost 3 bases to trimming and J lost 0 bases; unmatched junction nucleotides: 3. The CDR3 length is 16 residues. The CDR3 bases are TGTGCCAGCAGTGACGGGACTAGCGGGCCCTCCTACGAGCAGTACTTC. Translated: CASSDGTSGPSYEQYF.

This clonotype was observed many times. V and J are TRBV6-2 or TRBV6-3 and TRBJ1-2, with D maybe TRBD1 (6 bases). Looked up from germline, CDR1 is MNHEY and CDR2 is SVGEGT. Deletions cut 3 bases from V and 2 bases from J, with 16 bases between. The CDR3 sequence is 16 residues long. The CDR3 DNA reads as TGTGCCAGCAGTTATTGGCGGACAGACGAAAACTATGGCTACACCTTC. As protein: CASSYWRTDENYGYTF.

The chain couples TRBV18 to TRBJ2-2; D uncertain. The CDR3 sequence is 16 residues long. CDR1 is KGHSH, CDR2 LQKENI, per germline. V lost 4 bases to trimming and J lost 1 base, with 13 bases between them. CDR3 loop: CASSQAATLNTGELFF. The CDR3 bases are TGTGCCAGCTCACAAGCCGCCACCTTGAACACCGGGGAGCTGTTTTTT.

This clonotype has at least ten counts. This chain joins TRBV2 and TRBJ2-2; 7 nucleotides match TRBD2. CDR1 and CDR2 from the germline V gene are SNHLY and FYNNEI. This CDR3 is built from 17 residues. J gave up 0 bases and V 3 bases, and 7 bases lay outside the gene matches. This chain's CDR3 is CASSDGLAEPNTGELFF. The CDR3, as DNA: TGTGCCAGCAGTGACGGCCTAGCGGAACCGAACACCGGGGAGCTGTTTTTT.

This clonotype was seen repeatedly, ten times or more. The V and J genes are TRBV19 and TRBJ2-1; 8 bases map to TRBD1. Per the germline V gene, CDR1 is LNHDA and CDR2 is SQIVND (reference sequence). The ends lost 6 bases at V and 4 bases at J; junction bases unmatched: 8. The CDR3 length is 15 residues. The CDR3 spells CASSYGQGFYNEQFF. DNA for the CDR3: TGTGCCAGTAGCTATGGACAGGGATTTTACAATGAGCAGTTCTTC.

The V call is TRBV7-3, the J call TRBJ2-1; 8 bases line up with TRBD2. This CDR3 region has 14 residues. The junction had 5 bases not matched to a gene; V was cut back by 4 bases and J by 6 bases. Germline V CDR1 and CDR2: SGHTA, FQGTGA. In DNA, the CDR3 is TGTGCCAGCAGCTCGGGACTAGGAGGCAATGAGCAGTTCTTC. Residues: CASSSGLGGNEQFF.

At least ten counts were recorded for this clonotype. V is TRBV27 and J is TRBJ1-5; no firm D call. CDR1 is MNHEY and CDR2 is SMNVEV in the germline V gene (reference sequence). CDR3 length equals 14 residues. V was trimmed by 3 bases and J by 2 bases, leaving 8 bases between them. For the CDR3, the DNA is TGTGCCAGCAGTTTCGGGGTCGGCAATCAGCCCCAGCATTTT. It translates to CASSFGVGNQPQHF.